This is a list of T cell receptor beta chains from one sample in a study of pediatric ulcerative colitis. The assay was immunoSEQ multiplex PCR, and TCRdb's table has in-frame clones only and misses some. The sample shows fewer than 13,000 clones, 75% to 90% of them seen only once. Material: blood. The origin of the receptors is a girl aged 5 to 17 with moderate ulcerative colitis. Each CDR3 is given with its conserved first and last residue. The D gene is left open where the match is weak. Part of the rows lack a size; the others show once, few, many or a class for expanded clones.

D: NA; V: TRBV5-6; J: TRBJ1-1; size: NA; CDR3: CASNVGHTEAFF
D: TRBD1; V: TRBV19; J: TRBJ1-2; size: once; CDR3: CASSTETGSGYTF
D: TRBD1; V: TRBV19; J: TRBJ2-2; size: NA; CDR3: CASSFDRERPAATGELFF
D: TRBD1; V: TRBV19; J: TRBJ1-5; size: NA; CDR3: CASSTTGNQPQHF
D: TRBD2; V: TRBV29-1; J: TRBJ2-2; size: NA; CDR3: CSVDRGAGAGELFF
D: NA; V: TRBV11-2; J: TRBJ1-1; size: NA; CDR3: CASSAQQGATTEAFF
D: NA; V: TRBV27; J: TRBJ2-7; size: NA; CDR3: CASSLTPRALEQYF
D: NA; V: TRBV7-9; J: TRBJ1-1; size: NA; CDR3: CASRSTLSGYTEAFF
D: TRBD2; V: TRBV4-1; J: TRBJ2-3; size: once; CDR3: CASSQDPASGGRDTQYF
D: NA; V: TRBV27; J: TRBJ2-7; size: NA; CDR3: CASSFQGFYEQYF
D: NA; V: TRBV5-4; J: TRBJ1-2; size: NA; CDR3: CASSLDREPIYGYTF
D: TRBD1; V: TRBV15; J: TRBJ1-5; size: NA; CDR3: CATSRPGQGANQPQHF
D: TRBD1; V: TRBV23-1; J: TRBJ2-5; size: NA; CDR3: CASSQRRDRGLQETQYF
D: NA; V: TRBV5-4; J: TRBJ1-2; size: NA; CDR3: CASSQRTGDFYGYTF
D: NA; V: TRBV2; J: TRBJ2-1; size: NA; CDR3: CASSGDEYAGPQFF
D: NA; V: TRBV15; J: TRBJ1-2; size: NA; CDR3: CATSRDGTGDYGYTF
D: NA; V: TRBV2; J: TRBJ1-2; size: NA; CDR3: CASSQALIYNYGYTF
D: NA; V: TRBV9; J: TRBJ1-2; size: NA; CDR3: CASSKTEISRIYGYTF
D: NA; V: TRBV6-1; J: TRBJ1-1; size: few; CDR3: CASSEWVGSNTEAFF
D: NA; V: TRBV11-2; J: TRBJ2-7; size: NA; CDR3: CASSLLGPQPSFAGYEQYF